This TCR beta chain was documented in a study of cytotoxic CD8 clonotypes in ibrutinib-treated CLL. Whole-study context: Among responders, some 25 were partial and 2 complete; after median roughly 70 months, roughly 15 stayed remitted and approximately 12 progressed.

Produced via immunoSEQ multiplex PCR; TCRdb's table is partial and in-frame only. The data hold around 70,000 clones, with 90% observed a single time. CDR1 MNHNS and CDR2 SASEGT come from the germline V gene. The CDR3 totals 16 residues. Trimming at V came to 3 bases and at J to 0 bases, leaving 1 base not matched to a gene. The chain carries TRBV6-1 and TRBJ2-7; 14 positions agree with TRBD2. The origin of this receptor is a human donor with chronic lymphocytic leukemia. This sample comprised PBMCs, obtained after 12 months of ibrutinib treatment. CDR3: CASSEGTSGSSYEQYF. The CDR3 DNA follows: TGTGCCAGCAGTGAGGGGACTAGCGGGAGCTCCTACGAGCAGTACTTC.